Below, 16 T cell receptor beta chains from the same sample are listed, as sequenced in a study of T cells in Graves' hyperthyroidism and ophthalmopathy. TCR beta CDR3 region amplification was performed from RNA transcripts. An initial round of RT-PCR targeting the TCR CDR3 relied on the HTBI primer set. MiXCR, run by TCRdb on the multiplex PCR reads, gives a single entry per CDR3 protein. The repertoire holds about 300,000 distinct CDR3 sequences, with roughly a fifth as singletons. Material for sequencing was blood. These receptor sequences come from a man in his fifties or sixties with Graves' ophthalmopathy.

This clonotype has only a few counts. The chain is built from TRBV6-1 and TRBJ1-1, with 8 nucleotides matching TRBD1. This CDR3 is built from 14 residues. In germline, CDR1 is MNHNS, CDR2 SASEGT. The trim removed 8 bases at V and 1 base at J, leaving 6 bases unmatched. The CDR3 region has the DNA TGTGCCAGCTACGGCACAGGGGGGAACACTGAAGCTTTCTTT. Its protein is CASYGTGGNTEAFF.

This clonotype was seen many times. The chain recombines TRBV11-2 with TRBJ2-2, with TRBD2 matching over 10 bases. After removal of 1 base from V and 5 bases from J, the junction contained 7 bases not matched to a gene. The CDR3 loop spans 17 amino acids. Germline V CDR1 and CDR2: SGHAT, FQNNGV. The CDR3 sequence is CASSLGLLAGRTGELFF. The CDR3 DNA reads as TGTGCCAGCAGCTTAGGTCTACTAGCGGGACGGACCGGGGAGCTGTTTTTT.

There are many counts of this clonotype. The chain recombines TRBV2 with TRBJ1-5; the D is unclear. V gave up 0 bases and J gave up 0 bases, with 6 bases separating them. Germline CDR1 is SNHLY and CDR2 is FYNNEI. The CDR3 is made up of 15 amino acids. CDR3 sequence: CASSEALGSNQPQHF. CDR3 sequence (DNA): TGTGCCAGCAGTGAAGCGCTGGGTAGCAATCAGCCCCAGCATTTT.

This clonotype was observed a few times. The rearrangement links TRBV3-1 to TRBJ2-3; no reliable D call. CDR1 is LGHDT and CDR2 is YNNKEL in the germline V gene (reference sequence). Trimming removed 0 bases from V and 6 bases from J, with 10 bases in between. This CDR3 comprises 14 residues. CDR3 bases: TGTGCCAGCAGCCAAGATTCGGCGGTGGATACGCAGTATTTT. This sequence encodes CASSQDSAVDTQYF.

The table lists this clonotype with many counts. The V call is TRBV29-1, the J call TRBJ2-7; D remains ambiguous. Germline V gene lookup returns CDR1 SQVTM and CDR2 ANQGSEA. V was trimmed by 3 bases and J by 3 bases, leaving 15 bases between them. CDR3 length equals 14 residues. The CDR3 reads CSVDALTRFYEQYF. DNA of the CDR3: TGCAGCGTTGACGCGTTGACACGCTTCTACGAGCAGTACTTC.

The chain carries TRBV6-1 and TRBJ1-5, with 11 bases matching TRBD1. V trimming: 5 bases; J trimming: 11 bases; junction bases outside the gene matches: 14. Germline V gene sequence: CDR1 MNHNS, CDR2 SASEGT. The CDR3 length is 16 residues. CDR3 loop: CASSRSDRGRRSTQHF. The CDR3 DNA sequence: TGTGCCAGCAGTCGTTCGGACAGGGGGCGTCGGTCAACCCAGCATTTT.

This clonotype was detected many times. The chain combines TRBV11-2 with TRBJ2-7; 14 nucleotides line up with TRBD2. Germline loops: CDR1 SGHAT, CDR2 FQNNGV. With 1 base clipped from V and 1 base from J, the junction kept 9 bases outside the gene matches. The CDR3 runs to 19 residues. CDR3 protein: CASSLVMGLAGVSSYEQYF. DNA for the CDR3: TGTGCCAGCAGCTTAGTTATGGGACTAGCGGGAGTCAGTTCCTACGAGCAGTACTTC.

The V and J genes are TRBV2 and TRBJ2-5; weak D call: TRBD1 (5 bases). The germline V gene has CDR1 SNHLY and CDR2 FYNNEI. With 6 bases removed from V and 6 bases from J, the gap between germline ends came to 20 bases. The CDR3 extends over 15 amino acids. Here the CDR3 DNA reads TGTGCCAGCAGAGACCGCCGGGCAGGGCGAAAGACCCAGTACTTC. Translating it yields CASRDRRAGRKTQYF.

The V and J genes are TRBV5-1 and TRBJ2-2, with D tentatively TRBD2 (6 bases). The CDR3 is 17 residues long. V was cut by 0 bases and J by 1 base, with 13 bases left in between. Germline V lookup: CDR1 SGHRS, CDR2 YFSETQ. CDR3 residues: CASSLVGAGRNTGELFF. CDR3 nucleotide sequence: TGCGCCAGCAGCTTGGTTGGAGCGGGTCGGAACACCGGGGAGCTGTTTTTT.

This clonotype was found a few times. V usage is TRBV11-2 and J usage is TRBJ2-7; D ambiguous. The CDR3 contains 13 residues. V lost 7 bases and J lost 2, with 12 bases in between. Germline lookup yields CDR1 SGHAT and CDR2 FQNNGV. The CDR3 sequence is CASTGMAPYEQYF. As DNA, the CDR3 is TGTGCCAGCACCGGAATGGCCCCCTACGAGCAGTACTTC.

The chain recombines TRBV20-1 with TRBJ1-5, with D unresolved. The CDR3 sequence is 10 residues long. V was shortened by 5 bases and J by 5 bases, with 4 bases between the two germline ends. Germline CDR1 reads DFQATT; CDR2 reads SNEGSKA (reference sequence). The CDR3 region is CSAGYQPQHF. The DNA for the CDR3 is TGCAGTGCTGGTTATCAGCCCCAGCATTTT.

This clonotype has more than one count but fewer than ten. The chain recombines TRBV10-3 with TRBJ1-6, with a tentative D call TRBD1 (6 bases). With 7 bases removed from V and 10 bases from J, the gap between germline ends came to 14 bases. CDR3 length: 13 residues. CDR1 is ENHRY and CDR2 is SYGVKD in the germline V gene. The CDR3 protein is CAIKKGEVSPLHF. The CDR3 bases are TGTGCCATCAAGAAGGGGGAGGTATCACCCCTCCACTTT.

J is TRBJ2-7 and V is TRBV29-1; TRBD1 matches 7 bases. Germline values: CDR1 SQVTM, CDR2 ANQGSEA. The length of the CDR3 is 13 residues. The J segment lost 6 bases and the V segment lost 4 bases, leaving 9 bases of the junction unmatched. Here the CDR3 DNA reads TGCAGCGTTGGAATCACAGGGGCGATCGAGCAGTACTTC. This sequence encodes CSVGITGAIEQYF.

This clonotype was counted ten times or more. The rearrangement uses TRBV30 and TRBJ1-2; maybe TRBD1 (5 bases). This CDR3 has 15 amino acids. Germline V gene sequence: CDR1 GTSNPN, CDR2 SVGIG (reference sequence). V gave up 1 base and J gave up 4 bases, with 16 bases separating them. The CDR3 loop reads CAWSALKQASYGYTF. The CDR3 nucleotides are TGTGCCTGGAGTGCCCTCAAACAGGCATCCTATGGCTACACCTTC.

Ten or more counts support this clonotype. The chain joins TRBV20-1 to TRBJ1-1; D not certain. V lost 4 bases, J lost 1 base, and 4 bases lay in between. Germline CDR1 DFQATT, CDR2 SNEGSKA (reference sequence). This CDR3 contains 11 residues. This chain's CDR3 is CSATGNTEAFF. The DNA for the CDR3 is TGCAGTGCTACGGGGAACACTGAAGCTTTCTTT.

This clonotype was seen many times. This chain links TRBV2 with TRBJ1-1; 8 bases map to TRBD1. V was clipped by 6 bases and J by 1 base; unmatched bases: 4. The CDR3 has 14 residues. The germline V gene has CDR1 SNHLY and CDR2 FYNNEI. The CDR3 spells CASRRDRSNTEAFF. In nucleotides, the CDR3 is TGTGCCAGCAGGAGGGACAGGTCGAACACTGAAGCTTTCTTT.